The 26 T cell receptor beta chains below all came from one sample that was sequenced in a study of cytomegalovirus exposure and HLA in healthy donors (TCRdb year 2017). Libraries came from the immunoSEQ multiplex PCR assay. For the multiplex PCR, a mixture combining 60 forward primers for TCR Vbeta segments and 13 reverse primers for TCR Jbeta segments was used. This immuneACCESS table, as held by TCRdb, lists in-frame sequences with V and J called but not all clones. Of the missing ones, under half trace to an unresolved V gene in checked studies; the others have no known cause. Present in this sample are fewer than 250,000 clones, 70% to 75% of which were seen just once. Clones ranked in the top ten supply approximately 3.1% of the sample. Sequenced input: PBMCs. Receptors were obtained from a woman in her 30s in good health and CMV-seropositive.

J is TRBJ1-2 and V is TRBV28; D gene uncertain. V dropped 1 base and J dropped 8 bases, with 17 bases sitting between them. The length of the CDR3 is 15 residues. CDR1 and CDR2 (germline): MDHEN, SYDVKM. CDR3 loop: CASSLSVARSPGYTF. The CDR3 DNA follows: TGTGCCAGCAGTTTATCTGTCGCCCGGTCCCCCGGCTACACCTTC.

The rearrangement uses TRBV5-1 and TRBJ2-2, with TRBD1 identical over 7 bases. This CDR3 comprises 16 residues. V dropped 9 bases and J dropped 2; count of bases not matched to a gene: 13. CDR1 is SGHRS and CDR2 is YFSETQ in the germline V gene. Written as DNA, the CDR3 is TGCGCCAAAGGGGACAGAACTACGACAAACACCGGGGAGCTGTTTTTT. Translation: CAKGDRTTTNTGELFF.

The chain joins TRBV28 to TRBJ2-1; TRBD2 matches at 9 bases. The CDR3 runs to 15 residues. Germline V gene sequence: CDR1 MDHEN, CDR2 SYDVKM. The trim removed 5 bases at V and 10 bases at J, leaving 12 bases unmatched. The CDR3 bases are TGTGCCAGCAGTCCCCCAAGGGCGGGAGGGAACGAGCAGTTCTTC. It encodes CASSPPRAGGNEQFF. Full variable domain (outside the CDR3, taken from reference TRBV28 and TRBJ2-1): DVKVTQSSRYLVKRTGEKVFLECVQDMDHENMFWYRQDPGLGLRLIYFSYDVKMKEKGDIPEGYSVSREKKERFSLILESASTNQTSMYLCASSPPRAGGNEQFFGPGTRLTVL.

V gene TRBV15 combines with J gene TRBJ2-7; 8 nucleotides line up with TRBD1. The germline gives CDR1 LNHNV, CDR2 YYDKDF (reference sequence). CDR3 size: 17 residues. The V gene end was trimmed by 4 bases and the J gene end by 5 bases; junction bases not matched to a gene: 16. The CDR3 loop reads CATSKGTGAGMMNEQYF. In nucleotides, the CDR3 is TGTGCCACCAGCAAGGGGACAGGAGCAGGGATGATGAACGAGCAGTACTTC.

This clone was detected only a few times. The rearrangement joins TRBV7-2 to TRBJ2-3; 7 bases are a match to TRBD2. CDR3 size: 15 residues. Trimming at V came to 4 bases and at J to 2 bases, leaving 6 bases not matched to a gene. In germline, CDR1 is SGHTA, CDR2 FQGNSA. As DNA, the CDR3 is TGTGCCAGCAGCTCCATAGCGGGTCCCACAGATACGCAGTATTTT. Translation: CASSSIAGPTDTQYF.

The genes are TRBV19 and TRBJ2-2; no reliable D call. The CDR3 runs to 14 residues. Deletions cut 6 bases from V and 4 bases from J, with 12 bases between. The V gene's germline CDR1 is LNHDA and CDR2 SQIVND (reference sequence). CDR3 protein: CASRSAPGTGELFF. The CDR3 DNA reads TGTGCCAGTAGATCTGCCCCCGGCACCGGGGAGCTGTTTTTT.

This clone has only one observation. This chain links TRBV2 with TRBJ1-4, with D uncertain. This CDR3 is 14 amino acids long. Trimming removed 6 bases from V and 8 bases from J, with 16 bases in between. Germline V gene sequence: CDR1 SNHLY, CDR2 FYNNEI. CDR3 in DNA: TGTGCCAGCAGAGCAACGGGGAGGGAGGAAAAACTGTTTTTT. Amino acids: CASRATGREEKLFF.

The V gene is TRBV27, the J gene TRBJ2-1; 8 bases match TRBD1. This CDR3 contains 15 residues. From germline, CDR1 is MNHEY and CDR2 SMNVEV (reference sequence). V trimming: 6 bases; J trimming: 3 bases; junction bases outside the gene matches: 7. CDR3 loop: CASRPQGAFYNEQFF. CDR3 DNA: TGTGCCAGCAGGCCGCAGGGGGCTTTCTACAATGAGCAGTTCTTC.

This clone was observed a few times. The V gene is TRBV5-1, the J gene TRBJ2-1, with D possibly TRBD2 on 6 matching bases. The V and J ends lost 4 bases and 8 bases respectively, with 25 bases between them. CDR3 length equals 17 residues. The germline gives CDR1 SGHRS, CDR2 YFSETQ. The CDR3 reads CASSLPAVGGGLDEQFF. DNA of the CDR3: TGCGCCAGCAGCCTGCCGGCAGTCGGGGGTGGGTTGGATGAGCAGTTCTTC.

In this sample, this clone turned up a few times. The rearrangement uses TRBV28 and TRBJ2-4, with D maybe TRBD2 (6 bases). CDR1 and CDR2 from the germline V gene are MDHEN and SYDVKM. The V and J ends lost 7 bases and 8 bases respectively, with 18 bases between them. This CDR3 is 14 amino acids long. CDR3 DNA: TGTGCCAGCATGAGGACCGGGAGTAGCGACATTCAGTACTTC. Translating gives CASMRTGSSDIQYF.

This sequence joins TRBV12-5 and TRBJ2-2, with 11 bases fitting TRBD1. CDR1 is LGHNT, CDR2 FRNRAP, per germline. CDR3 length: 15 amino acids. The ends lost 3 bases at V and 7 bases at J; junction bases unmatched: 4. The chain's CDR3 is CASGLGTGGYGELFF. The DNA of the CDR3 is TGTGCTAGTGGTTTAGGGACAGGGGGTTACGGGGAGCTGTTTTTT.

V gene TRBV2 combines with J gene TRBJ1-2; D ambiguous. CDR1 SNHLY and CDR2 FYNNEI come from the germline V gene. The CDR3 covers 13 residues. V lost 6 bases, J lost 2 bases, and 10 bases lay in between. Here the CDR3 DNA reads TGTGCCAGCAGCCCGACTGAAAACTATGGCTACACCTTC. Translating gives CASSPTENYGYTF.

The chain carries TRBV5-1 and TRBJ2-5, with 11 bases fitting TRBD1. The CDR3 contains 14 residues. V shed 4 bases and J 13 bases; nucleotides not matched to a gene: 12. Germline V gives CDR1 SGHRS, CDR2 YFSETQ. The CDR3 sequence is CASSGGTGGRRWYF. The CDR3, as DNA: TGCGCCAGCAGCGGCGGGACAGGGGGTCGAAGGTGGTACTTC.

This chain uses TRBV18 with TRBJ2-3; TRBD2 aligns across 9 bases. The CDR3 spans 16 residues. Germline-derived CDR1 and CDR2 are KGHSH and LQKENI. The V segment lost 3 bases and the J segment 4 bases; nucleotides outside the gene matches: 8. The CDR3 DNA reads TGTGCCAGCTCACCTTATAGTAGCGGGAGTGCAGATACGCAGTATTTT. This translates into CASSPYSSGSADTQYF.

This chain uses TRBV2 with TRBJ1-1; D remains ambiguous. This CDR3 spans 14 amino acids. Germline V gene lookup returns CDR1 SNHLY and CDR2 FYNNEI. Trimming left V 9 bases short and J 0 bases short, with 14 bases between. The CDR3 reads CARGGRGMNTEAFF. The CDR3 DNA is TGTGCCAGGGGCGGGCGGGGTATGAACACTGAAGCTTTCTTT. Looking up the rest from reference TRBV2 and TRBJ1-1 gives the full variable domain: EPEVTQTPSHQVTQMGQEVILRCVPISNHLYFYWYRQILGQKVEFLVSFYNNEISEKSEIFDDQFSVERPDGSNFTLKIRSTKLEDSAMYFCARGGRGMNTEAFFGQGTRLTVV.

The chain is built from TRBV28 and TRBJ2-1; 10 bases align to TRBD2. The J segment lost 7 bases and the V segment lost 7 bases, leaving 7 bases of the junction unmatched. CDR3 length: 14 amino acids. Germline CDR1 MDHEN, CDR2 SYDVKM. The CDR3 is CASILAGAGNEQFF. In DNA, the CDR3 is TGTGCCAGCATCCTAGCGGGAGCGGGGAATGAGCAGTTCTTC. The whole variable domain, filled in from reference TRBV28 and TRBJ2-1, reads DVKVTQSSRYLVKRTGEKVFLECVQDMDHENMFWYRQDPGLGLRLIYFSYDVKMKEKGDIPEGYSVSREKKERFSLILESASTNQTSMYLCASILAGAGNEQFFGPGTRLTVL.

V gene TRBV18 combines with J gene TRBJ2-3; TRBD1 agrees at 7 bases. The V segment lost 2 bases and the J segment 0 bases; nucleotides outside the gene matches: 17. This CDR3 region has 20 residues. The germline V gene encodes CDR1 KGHSH and CDR2 LQKENI. CDR3 bases: TGTGCCAGCTCACCAACTCTCGGGACAGTTAAGGGACCTAGCACAGATACGCAGTATTTT. As protein: CASSPTLGTVKGPSTDTQYF.

This clone was counted only a few times. V and J are TRBV27 and TRBJ2-3; D call uncertain. The V and J ends lost 8 bases and 1 base respectively, with 10 bases between them. Germline CDR1 is MNHEY and CDR2 is SMNVEV (reference sequence). CDR3 length equals 13 residues. The CDR3 here is CASSTLRTDTQYF. The CDR3 DNA reads TGTGCCAGCTCTACCCTTCGCACAGATACGCAGTATTTT.

V and J are TRBV23-1 and TRBJ2-7, with D possibly being TRBD1 (5 bases). TRBV23-1 is placed among ORFs of uncertain function. The V gene lost 7 bases and the J gene lost 3 bases, with 16 bases spanning the gap. The CDR3 has 14 residues. The chain's CDR3 is CASTSDSSGYEQYF. For the CDR3, the DNA is TGCGCCAGCACCTCAGACAGCTCCGGCTACGAGCAGTACTTC.

V is TRBV10-3 and J is TRBJ2-7; 8 bases map to TRBD2. Trimming removed 11 bases from V and 0 bases from J; junction bases left unmatched: 12. Per the germline V gene, CDR1 is ENHRY and CDR2 is SYGVKD. The CDR3 extends over 15 amino acids. Written as DNA, the CDR3 is TGTGCCTCCTGGGATAGCGGGAAAATCTCCTACGAGCAGTACTTC. This encodes CASWDSGKISYEQYF.

J is TRBJ2-7 and V is TRBV10-1; 12 bases match TRBD2. CDR3 length equals 16 residues. Germline values: CDR1 WNHNN, CDR2 SYGVQD (reference sequence). The CDR3 here is CCSSELTSGSENEQYF. CDR3 nucleotides: TGCTGCAGCAGTGAGTTGACTAGCGGGAGTGAGAACGAGCAGTACTTC.

There are a few counts of this clone. The rearrangement uses TRBV6-1 and TRBJ2-7; D perhaps matches TRBD2 (7 bases). The V gene's germline CDR1 is MNHNS and CDR2 SASEGT. The CDR3 is 13 amino acids. V was trimmed by 6 bases and J by 6 bases, leaving 15 bases between them. The DNA for the CDR3 is TGTGCCAGCAGACTGAGGGAGGGGGGCGAGCAGTACTTC. Encoded protein: CASRLREGGEQYF.

Points on this clone: Other DNA sequences in the same sample also yield this CDR3. This chain links TRBV6-1 with TRBJ1-4, with D possibly TRBD1 on 6 matching bases. V lost 6 bases and J 8 bases, leaving 13 bases between the germline ends. Germline assignment: CDR1 MNHNS and CDR2 SASEGT. The CDR3 covers 13 residues. The DNA of the CDR3 is TGTGCCAGCAGCGCCCGAACAGGGGAAAAACTGTTTTTT. Encoded protein: CASSARTGEKLFF.

This rearrangement joins TRBV10-2 to TRBJ1-2; D is possibly TRBD1 (6 bases). The CDR3 has 16 residues. Trimming took off 4 bases at V and 1 base at J, with 16 bases between the two ends. Germline V CDR1 and CDR2: WSHSY, SAAADI. CDR3 nucleotide sequence: TGCGCCAGCAGTGTTATGGGGGGGGCGAGTAACTATGGCTACACCTTC. Translated: CASSVMGGASNYGYTF.

This clone has more than one count but fewer than ten. This chain links TRBV2 with TRBJ2-5; weak D call: TRBD1 (5 bases). Trimming left V 9 bases short and J 6 bases short, with 11 bases between. The germline V gene has CDR1 SNHLY and CDR2 FYNNEI. CDR3 length equals 11 residues. Here the CDR3 DNA reads TGTGCCAGAGGGGTGGGGAAGACCCAGTACTTC. It codes for CARGVGKTQYF.

The chain couples TRBV4-1 to TRBJ2-1, with no clear D. This CDR3 is 14 amino acids long. V gave up 4 bases and J gave up 0 bases, with 7 bases separating them. CDR1 and CDR2 (germline): MGHRA, YSYEKL. The chain's CDR3 is CASSPPLSYNEQFF. The CDR3 coding sequence is TGCGCCAGCAGCCCCCCCCTCTCCTACAATGAGCAGTTCTTC.